Sequencing of this TCR beta chain was carried out in a study of immune evolution from preneoplasia to lung adenocarcinoma. Study information: HLA loss of heterozygosity: under 7.5% AIS, 15% MIA, around 33% ADC, none AAH. The study, taken as a whole, reports: Normal lung had highest clonality; later lesions appeared denser, more diverse. Top clone frequencies peaked in normal lung, apparently declining through invasive adenocarcinoma.

The CDR3 runs 13 residues. The V segment lost 4 bases and the J segment 7 bases; nucleotides outside the gene matches: 5. Germline loops: CDR1 SEHNR, CDR2 FQNEAQ (reference sequence). Generated by immunoSEQ multiplex PCR, the TCRdb table keeps only in-frame clones and is missing some. The table shows 1,700 or so clones, with 84% occurring only once. As to this clone: As yet, its antigen is unknown. Other DNA sequences in the same sample also yield this CDR3.

What was sequenced was FFPE tissue from an adenomatous hyperplasia lung lesion. Subset in this sample: atypical adenomatous hyperplasia (AAH), lung preneoplasia. The chain is built from TRBV7-9 and TRBJ2-7, with TRBD1 matching over 9 bases. The source is a donor at least 70 years old with lung adenocarcinoma. In nucleotides, the CDR3 is TGTGCCAGCAGCTCGGGACAGGGCGGGGAGCAGTACTTC. Translated, it gives CASSSGQGGEQYF.